Below, 27 T cell receptor beta chains from the same sample are listed, as sequenced in a study of blood T cells in healthy people across ages. Using a J-beta primer mix together with a sample-barcoded 5' primer, a second PCR was run for roughly 6 to 12 cycles. TCRdb reanalysed the 5' RACE reads using MiXCR and keeps one entry per CDR3 protein. This sample has about 670,000 distinct CDR3 sequences; about 50% occur once, and the top ten carry about 13%. Sequencing input: blood. These TCRs come from an elderly woman in good health.

This clonotype was counted ten times or more. The J gene is TRBJ2-1, the V gene TRBV5-1, with D hard to call. Trimming took 0 bases from V and 6 from J, leaving 19 bases between them. CDR3 size: 17 residues. In germline, CDR1 is SGHRS, CDR2 YFSETQ. The CDR3 DNA reads TGCGCCAGCAGCTTGGGGGTCTCGGCCTTGGTGCCCAATGAGCAGTTCTTC. It yields the protein CASSLGVSALVPNEQFF.

The chain links TRBV2 to TRBJ2-1; 9 nucleotides agree with TRBD2. The CDR3 sequence is 14 residues long. Losses at the gene ends were 6 bases for V and 8 bases for J; bases not matched to a gene: 8. Looked up from germline, CDR1 is SNHLY and CDR2 is FYNNEI. CDR3 in DNA: TGTGCCAGCAGCACAAGCGGGGGGTCCCATGAGCAGTTCTTC. This sequence encodes CASSTSGGSHEQFF.

A note on this clonotype: A much larger clone differs from this one at a single base, so this may be a read error. The V gene is TRBV4-1, the J gene TRBJ1-2, with a tentative D call TRBD1 (6 bases). Germline V CDR1 and CDR2: MGHRA, YSYEKL. The CDR3 runs to 14 residues. V was clipped by 4 bases and J by 10 bases, with 19 bases between them. DNA for the CDR3: TGCGCCAGCAGCCTTAGGGGACGGGGGACATACTACACCTTC. Encoded protein: CASSLRGRGTYYTF.

The V and J genes are TRBV20-1 and TRBJ2-5; TRBD1 might be the D (6 bases). Germline loops: CDR1 DFQATT, CDR2 SNEGSKA (reference sequence). This CDR3 comprises 16 residues. The ends were cut back, 0 bases at V and 0 bases at J, with 14 bases in the middle. The CDR3 loop is CSARDSGQPYQETQYF. The DNA for the CDR3 is TGCAGTGCTAGAGATAGTGGACAGCCGTACCAAGAGACCCAGTACTTC.

The V call is TRBV7-2, the J call TRBJ2-1; 8 nucleotides align to TRBD2. V trimming: 5 bases; J trimming: 9 bases; junction bases outside the gene matches: 12. Germline V gene lookup returns CDR1 SGHTA and CDR2 FQGNSA. The CDR3 consists of 15 residues. The CDR3 here is CASSPGGSVAREQFF. CDR3 DNA sequence: TGTGCCAGCAGCCCGGGGGGGTCGGTTGCTCGTGAGCAGTTCTTC. The full variable domain, in which reference TRBV7-2 and TRBJ2-1 provide the parts outside the CDR3, is GAGVSQSPSNKVTEKGKDVELRCDPISGHTALYWYRQSLGQGLEFLIYFQGNSAPDKSGLPSDRFSAERTGGSVSTLTIQRTQQEDSAVYLCASSPGGSVAREQFFGPGTRLTVL.

In this sample, this clonotype turned up a few times. The chain has TRBV20-1 and TRBJ2-3; D remains ambiguous. CDR3 size: 12 residues. Trimming shortened V by 0 bases and J by 6 bases, and 7 bases separated the two germline ends. The germline gives CDR1 DFQATT, CDR2 SNEGSKA (reference sequence). CDR3 coding DNA: TGCAGTGCTAGAGAAGGACGTGATACGCAGTATTTT. Translating gives CSAREGRDTQYF.

V gene TRBV20-1 combines with J gene TRBJ2-1, with 9 bases aligning to TRBD2. Germline CDR1 is DFQATT and CDR2 is SNEGSKA (reference sequence). V shed 1 base, J shed 4 bases, and the junction held 17 bases outside the gene matches. CDR3 length: 19 amino acids. The CDR3 is CSARGPLAGPNRIYNEQFF. The CDR3 DNA follows: TGCAGTGCTAGAGGTCCTCTAGCGGGGCCGAACCGCATATACAATGAGCAGTTCTTC.

This CDR3 reads CASSFRDGAYNEQFF. The CDR3 DNA reads TGTGCCAGCAGCTTCCGGGACGGGGCTTACAATGAGCAGTTCTTC. The rearrangement joins TRBV5-5 to TRBJ2-1, with D perhaps TRBD1 or TRBD2 (5 bases each). CDR3 length: 15 residues. Germline-derived CDR1 and CDR2 are SGHKS and YYEKEE (reference sequence). V was clipped by 2 bases and J by 4 bases, with 13 bases between them.

The rearrangement links TRBV10-2 to TRBJ2-1, with 9 bases aligning to TRBD1. Germline V gene data show CDR1 as WSHSY and CDR2 as SAAADI. The CDR3 consists of 14 residues. J gave up 4 bases and V 6 bases, and 4 bases lay outside the gene matches. In DNA, the CDR3 is TGCGCCAGCAGGCCCGGGACAGGGTACAATGAGCAGTTCTTC. It specifies CASRPGTGYNEQFF.

The chain carries TRBV28 and TRBJ2-1; 8 nucleotides align to TRBD1. Germline-derived CDR1 and CDR2 are MDHEN and SYDVKM. This CDR3 has 16 amino acids. Unmatched junction bases numbered 10, after V lost 5 bases and J lost 4 bases. The CDR3, as DNA: TGTGCCAGCAGTGCCCACCTCGGGACAGGTTACAATGAGCAGTTCTTC. Amino acids: CASSAHLGTGYNEQFF.

The CDR3 bases are TGCGCCAGCAGCCAAGAGGGACAGATCAATCAGCCCCAGCATTTT. This codes for CASSQEGQINQPQHF. The chain carries TRBV4-1 and TRBJ1-5; 7 nucleotides line up with TRBD1. CDR1 and CDR2 from the germline V gene are MGHRA and YSYEKL. CDR3 size: 15 residues. The ends lost 0 bases at V and 3 bases at J; junction bases unmatched: 2.

Comments on this clonotype: The conserved phenylalanine or tryptophan normally closing the CDR3 is absent here, so this likely arose from a read error. The chain is built from TRBV12-3 or TRBV12-4 and TRBJ1-1, with TRBD1 matching over 7 bases. J lost 0 bases, V lost 5 bases, and 15 bases had no gene match. This CDR3 contains 18 residues. The chain's CDR3 is CASSRLGPGQRMNTEAFS. The CDR3 DNA is TGTGCCAGCAGTCGTCTCGGGCCGGGACAGAGAATGAACACTGAAGCTTTCTCT.

The J gene is TRBJ2-7, the V gene TRBV6-6, with TRBD1 as a possible D gene (6 bases). V was trimmed by 4 bases and J by 0 bases, leaving 13 bases between them. The CDR3 runs 15 residues. CDR1 and CDR2 from the germline V gene are MNHNY and SVGAGI (reference sequence). Here the CDR3 DNA reads TGTGCCAGCAGTTCGGGACACCTTAACTCCTACGAGCAGTACTTC. It is translated as CASSSGHLNSYEQYF.

V and J are TRBV20-1 and TRBJ2-5; D may be TRBD2 (5 bases). CDR1 and CDR2 from the germline V gene are DFQATT and SNEGSKA (reference sequence). V lost 0 bases to trimming and J lost 3 bases, with 23 bases between them. The CDR3 is 18 residues long. In DNA form, the CDR3 reads TGCAGTGCTAGAGATGTCGATAGCAGGCCTTTGGGAGAAGAGACCCAGTACTTC. It codes for CSARDVDSRPLGEETQYF.

This clonotype was counted a few times. The chain has TRBV3-1 and TRBJ2-4; TRBD2 matches 9 bases. Trimming took 3 bases from V and 0 from J; bases not matched to a gene: 9. The CDR3 runs to 18 residues. In germline, CDR1 is LGHDT, CDR2 YNNKEL (reference sequence). CDR3 loop: CASSQDHSGGLAKNIQYF. CDR3 sequence (DNA): TGTGCCAGCAGCCAGGACCATAGCGGGGGACTAGCCAAAAACATTCAGTACTTC.

The rearrangement links TRBV2 to TRBJ2-7, with D possibly being TRBD1 (6 bases). V gave up 7 bases and J gave up 2 bases, with 15 bases separating them. Germline V gene lookup returns CDR1 SNHLY and CDR2 FYNNEI. The CDR3 runs 14 residues. The CDR3 nucleotides read TGTGCCAGCAACCGAGGGGACAAGACCTACGAGCAGTACTTC. It specifies CASNRGDKTYEQYF.

This rearrangement joins TRBV12-5 to TRBJ2-5; 12 bases agree with TRBD1. Germline lookup yields CDR1 LGHNT and CDR2 FRNRAP. V lost 0 bases, J lost 11 bases, and 13 bases stayed unmatched. The CDR3 is 17 amino acids. CDR3 region: CASGLVLGGQGAKEQYF. The DNA for the CDR3 is TGTGCTAGTGGTTTGGTATTAGGGGGACAGGGGGCTAAGGAGCAGTACTTC. The full variable domain, completed using reference TRBV12-5 and TRBJ2-5, is DARVTQTPRHKVTEMGQEVTMRCQPILGHNTVFWYRQTMMQGLELLAYFRNRAPLDDSGMPKDRFSAEMPDATLATLKIQPSEPRDSAVYFCASGLVLGGQGAKEQYFGPGTRLLVL.

CDR3 sequence (DNA): TGTGCCAGCAGTGAAATGGGGGGTTCACCCCTCCACTTT. Amino acid sequence: CASSEMGGSPLHF. V usage is TRBV25-1 and J usage is TRBJ1-6; possible D gene TRBD1, 5 bases. V lost 2 bases and J lost 9, with 8 bases in between. Germline lookup yields CDR1 MGHDK and CDR2 SYGVNS. This CDR3 spans 13 amino acids.

V gene TRBV7-2 combines with J gene TRBJ1-5, with 9 bases aligning to TRBD1. Trimming cost V 2 bases and J 9 bases; bases outside gene matches: 17. The CDR3 contains 18 residues. Looked up from germline, CDR1 is SGHTA and CDR2 is FQGNSA. In DNA, the CDR3 is TGTGCCAGCAGCTTATTTGGGACAGGGACCCCTGACGGCGGGCCCCAGCATTTT. Encoded protein: CASSLFGTGTPDGGPQHF.

The chain joins TRBV5-8 to TRBJ2-5, with a weak D call TRBD2 (6 bases). Trimming cost V 4 bases and J 1 base, with 17 bases left between them. This CDR3 spans 16 amino acids. Germline V gene data show CDR1 as SGHTS and CDR2 as YDEGEE. This CDR3 is CASSPEGHPAQETQYF. DNA of the CDR3: TGTGCCAGCAGCCCGGAGGGCCACCCGGCCCAAGAGACCCAGTACTTC. Looking up the rest from reference TRBV5-8 and TRBJ2-5 gives the full variable domain: EAGVTQSPTHLIKTRGQQATLRCSPISGHTSVYWYQQALGLGLQFLLWYDEGEERNRGNFPPRFSGRQFPNYSSELNVNALELEDSALYLCASSPEGHPAQETQYFGPGTRLLVL.

This clonotype was detected a few times. The chain is built from TRBV27 and TRBJ2-1, with TRBD2 matching over 9 bases. Germline CDR1 reads MNHEY; CDR2 reads SMNVEV (reference sequence). CDR3 length equals 14 residues. The V segment lost 4 bases and the J segment 5 bases; nucleotides outside the gene matches: 3. DNA of the CDR3: TGTGCCAGCAGTTGGCTAGCGGGAAACAATGAGCAGTTCTTC. Protein sequence: CASSWLAGNNEQFF.

The chain couples TRBV5-1 to TRBJ2-5; 13 bases agree with TRBD2. Unmatched junction bases numbered 8, after V lost 4 bases and J lost 5 bases. Germline CDR1 is SGHRS and CDR2 is YFSETQ. The CDR3 contains 16 residues. The CDR3 protein is CASSRTSGSVRETQYF. CDR3 nucleotide sequence: TGCGCCAGCAGCCGGACTAGCGGGAGTGTAAGGGAGACCCAGTACTTC.

The chain uses TRBV20-1 and TRBJ2-3, with 8 positions matching TRBD2. The CDR3 sequence is 15 residues long. CDR1 DFQATT and CDR2 SNEGSKA come from the germline V gene (reference sequence). The ends lost 7 bases at V and 3 bases at J; junction bases unmatched: 12. CDR3 DNA sequence: TGCAGTGTCAACGAAGCGGGAGCAGTGACAGATACGCAGTATTTT. Translated: CSVNEAGAVTDTQYF.

As to this clonotype: A much larger clonotype is one base distant, so this may be a read error. V and J are TRBV12-3 or TRBV12-4 and TRBJ2-1; the D gene is possibly TRBD2 (6 bases). The length of the CDR3 is 14 residues. CDR3 residues: CVSRFIAAGYEQFF. DNA for the CDR3: TGTGTCAGCAGGTTTATAGCGGCGGGCTATGAGCAGTTCTTC.

This clonotype was seen a handful of times. The chain links TRBV30 to TRBJ2-1; D remains unclear. The germline V gene encodes CDR1 GTSNPN and CDR2 SVGIG (reference sequence). The CDR3 has 12 amino acids. Trimming stripped 7 bases from V and 1 base from J, with 8 bases between. The DNA of the CDR3 is TGTGCCTTCCTACGTTCCTACAATGAGCAGTTCTTC. Encoded protein: CAFLRSYNEQFF.

This clonotype was seen a handful of times. The junction shows a germline mismatch at one end, possibly a read error. The chain is built from TRBV10-3 and TRBJ2-1; D remains ambiguous. Per the germline V gene, CDR1 is ENHRY and CDR2 is SYGVKD. The length of the CDR3 is 15 residues. CDR3 region: CATSVPRTYYNEQFF. DNA of the CDR3: TGTGCCACCAGTGTTCCCAGAACCTACTACAATGAGCAGTTCTTC.

The chain couples TRBV11-2 to TRBJ2-3, with TRBD2 identical over 7 bases. Germline V gene sequence: CDR1 SGHAT, CDR2 FQNNGV. V shed 4 bases, J shed 4 bases, and the junction held 8 bases outside the gene matches. The length of the CDR3 is 15 residues. The CDR3 reads CASSSLTSPPDTQYF. CDR3 sequence (DNA): TGTGCCAGCAGCTCCCTGACTAGCCCTCCAGATACGCAGTATTTT. The variable domain in full, with the rest retrieved from reference TRBV11-2 and TRBJ2-3, is EAGVAQSPRYKIIEKRQSVAFWCNPISGHATLYWYQQILGQGPKLLIQFQNNGVVDDSQLPKDRFSAERLKGVDSTLKIQPAKLEDSAVYLCASSSLTSPPDTQYFGPGTRLTVL.